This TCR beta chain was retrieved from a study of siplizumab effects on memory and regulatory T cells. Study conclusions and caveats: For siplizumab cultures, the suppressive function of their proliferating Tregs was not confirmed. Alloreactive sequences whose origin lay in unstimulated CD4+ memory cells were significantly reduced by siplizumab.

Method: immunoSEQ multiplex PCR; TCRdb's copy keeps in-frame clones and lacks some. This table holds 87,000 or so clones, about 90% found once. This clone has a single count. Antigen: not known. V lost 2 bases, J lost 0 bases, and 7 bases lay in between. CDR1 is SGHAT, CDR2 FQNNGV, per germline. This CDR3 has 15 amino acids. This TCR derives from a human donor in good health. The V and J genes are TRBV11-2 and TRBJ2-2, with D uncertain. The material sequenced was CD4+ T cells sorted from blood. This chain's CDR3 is CASSLRRTNTGELFF. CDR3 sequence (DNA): TGTGCCAGCAGCTTACGACGGACGAACACCGGGGAGCTGTTTTTT.